The next 20 T cell receptor beta chains were all read from a single sample in a study of blood T cell repertoires in COVID-19. The repertoire was sequenced with immunoSEQ multiplex PCR; TCRdb's copy has only in-frame clones and lacks some. Here the sample spans 150,000 to 200,000 clones, 86% being singletons. The sample comprised peripheral blood. These receptors were collected from a man aged 50-59 years with active or convalescent COVID-19.

The chain couples TRBV11-3 to TRBJ2-7; D might be TRBD1 (7 bases). The germline V gene encodes CDR1 SGHNT and CDR2 YENEEA. There are 16 residues in the CDR3. V was clipped by 4 bases and J by 0 bases, with 16 bases between them. CDR3 DNA: TGTGCCAGCAGCTCAGGGGGGTCGGGATCCTCCTACGAGCAGTACTTC. Protein product: CASSSGGSGSSYEQYF. Based on the CDR3 plus reference TRBV11-3 and TRBJ2-7, the full variable domain is EAGVVQSPRYKIIEKKQPVAFWCNPISGHNTLYWYLQNLGQGPELLIRYENEEAVDDSQLPKDRFSAERLKGVDSTLKIQPAELGDSAVYLCASSSGGSGSSYEQYFGPGTRLTVT.

The V and J genes are TRBV11-2 and TRBJ2-7; the match to TRBD2 covers 11 bases. This CDR3 contains 14 residues. The trim removed 5 bases at V and 6 bases at J, leaving 6 bases unmatched. The germline gives CDR1 SGHAT, CDR2 FQNNGV. CDR3 DNA: TGTGCCAGCAGCCCACTAGCGGGAGTGGGCGAGCAGTACTTC. Protein sequence: CASSPLAGVGEQYF.

The J gene is TRBJ1-6, the V gene TRBV3-1 (or the pseudogene TRBV3-2); no clear D. V was shortened by 4 bases and J by 7 bases, with 8 bases between the two germline ends. CDR1 and CDR2 (germline): LGHDT, YNNKEL (reference sequence). This CDR3 spans 13 amino acids. CDR3 protein: CASSPNKNSPLHF. CDR3 in DNA: TGTGCCAGCAGCCCCAACAAGAATTCACCCCTCCACTTT.

J is TRBJ2-1 and V is TRBV29-1; 7 nucleotides agree with TRBD2. This CDR3 comprises 14 residues. V trimming: 6 bases; J trimming: 9 bases; junction bases outside the gene matches: 14. The germline gives CDR1 SQVTM, CDR2 ANQGSEA. The DNA of the CDR3 is TGCAGCGTCCAATGGTGGGGGAGGGAGGGTGAGCAGTTCTTC. Translating gives CSVQWWGREGEQFF.

This clone has only a few counts. The genes are TRBV5-4 and TRBJ1-4, with D perhaps matching TRBD1 (5 bases). The CDR3 runs to 15 residues. The V gene lost 4 bases and the J gene lost 3 bases, with 13 bases spanning the gap. Per germline, CDR1 SGHNT and CDR2 YYREEE (reference sequence). The CDR3 is CASSLGKGANEKLFF. As DNA, the CDR3 is TGTGCCAGCAGCCTGGGGAAAGGGGCTAATGAAAAACTGTTTTTT.

This chain uses TRBV7-3 with TRBJ1-2; the match to TRBD1 covers 9 bases. V was clipped by 4 bases and J by 8 bases; unmatched bases: 8. Germline CDR1 and CDR2: SGHTA and FQGTGA. This CDR3 has 14 residues. CDR3 sequence: CASSSLQGAGGYTF. The CDR3 region has the DNA TGTGCCAGCAGCTCCCTACAGGGGGCTGGGGGCTACACCTTC.

V and J are TRBV5-5 and TRBJ1-6, with a tentative D call TRBD1 (5 bases). V dropped 3 bases and J dropped 2 bases, with 12 bases sitting between them. The CDR3 length is 16 residues. Per germline, CDR1 SGHKS and CDR2 YYEKEE (reference sequence). CDR3: CASSWGGEAYNSPLHF. The CDR3, as DNA: TGTGCCAGCAGCTGGGGAGGGGAAGCCTATAATTCACCCCTCCACTTT.

The chain has TRBV12-3 or TRBV12-4 and TRBJ1-2; the D is unclear. The CDR3 is 12 amino acids. With 6 bases removed from V and 5 bases from J, the gap between germline ends came to 10 bases. For the CDR3, the DNA is TGTGCCAGCAGCCAGCCGGGGTATGGCTACACCTTC. Its translation: CASSQPGYGYTF.

V gene TRBV28 combines with J gene TRBJ2-1; D might be TRBD1 (5 bases). Between the trimmed V and J ends, which lost 2 bases and 7 bases, there was a span of 18 bases. Looked up from germline, CDR1 is MDHEN and CDR2 is SYDVKM. CDR3 length: 16 amino acids. The CDR3 region is CASSLRGPTTRNEQFF. In DNA form, the CDR3 reads TGTGCCAGCAGTTTAAGGGGTCCAACAACAAGGAATGAGCAGTTCTTC.

The V and J genes are TRBV7-9 and TRBJ2-1, with 8 bases that match TRBD1. Germline V gene sequence: CDR1 SEHNR, CDR2 FQNEAQ (reference sequence). V shed 3 bases, J shed 5 bases, and the junction held 3 bases outside the gene matches. The CDR3 extends over 14 amino acids. The CDR3 DNA is TGTGCCAGCAGCTTGGGACAGGAAGACAATGAGCAGTTCTTC. Residues: CASSLGQEDNEQFF.

This chain joins TRBV13 and TRBJ2-1; maybe TRBD1 (5 bases). Trimming shortened V by 5 bases and J by 5 bases, and 19 bases separated the two germline ends. CDR1 is PRHDT and CDR2 is FYEKMQ in the germline V gene (reference sequence). The CDR3 consists of 16 residues. CDR3: CASSPNTGNPHNEQFF. The CDR3 DNA is TGTGCCAGCAGCCCTAACACAGGCAACCCTCACAATGAGCAGTTCTTC.

The V gene is TRBV28, the J gene TRBJ2-3; 10 bases are a match to TRBD2. J gave up 4 bases and V 5 bases, and 6 bases lay outside the gene matches. The CDR3 is 15 amino acids. Germline V gives CDR1 MDHEN, CDR2 SYDVKM. As DNA, the CDR3 is TGTGCCAGCAGTCCAGCGGGGGGGCTTCCAGATACGCAGTATTTT. Its translation: CASSPAGGLPDTQYF.

The V and J genes are TRBV5-1 and TRBJ2-5, with D maybe TRBD2 (6 bases). V gave up 4 bases and J gave up 1 base, with 20 bases separating them. Per germline, CDR1 SGHRS and CDR2 YFSETQ. The CDR3 has 17 amino acids. Here the CDR3 reads CASSQSGWRGAQETQYF. DNA of the CDR3: TGCGCCAGCAGCCAGTCGGGATGGCGCGGGGCCCAAGAGACCCAGTACTTC.

The rearrangement links TRBV4-2 to TRBJ2-2; D perhaps matches TRBD2 (5 bases). CDR1 and CDR2 (germline): LGHNA, YNFKEQ. V was shortened by 0 bases and J by 4 bases, with 12 bases between the two germline ends. The CDR3 extends over 16 amino acids. The CDR3 reads CASSQDEGFGTGELFF. The DNA of the CDR3 is TGTGCCAGCAGCCAAGATGAGGGATTTGGCACCGGGGAGCTGTTTTTT.

The rearrangement uses TRBV19 and TRBJ1-5, with no clear D. Germline CDR1 and CDR2: LNHDA and SQIVND (reference sequence). The V and J ends lost 3 bases and 4 bases respectively, with 10 bases between them. This CDR3 contains 14 residues. The CDR3 DNA reads as TGTGCCAGTAGTATGTGGGCAGGTAATCAGCCCCAGCATTTT. Translating it yields CASSMWAGNQPQHF.

The chain has TRBV7-2 and TRBJ2-7; D may be TRBD1 (6 bases). This CDR3 comprises 15 residues. Trimming took 1 base from V and 3 from J, leaving 13 bases between them. Germline CDR1 and CDR2: SGHTA and FQGNSA. For the CDR3, the DNA is TGTGCCAGCAGCTTAGTAAACAGGGCAATCTACGAGCAGTACTTC. As protein: CASSLVNRAIYEQYF.

The chain uses TRBV5-6 and TRBJ1-2; 8 bases are shared with TRBD1. Germline loops: CDR1 SGHDT, CDR2 YYEEEE. The CDR3 loop spans 14 amino acids. V trimming: 6 bases; J trimming: 4 bases; junction bases outside the gene matches: 8. DNA of the CDR3: TGTGCCAGCACCTCCGTGGACAGGGCCTATGGCTACACCTTC. Amino acid sequence: CASTSVDRAYGYTF.

This clone was detected only once. This chain joins TRBV16 and TRBJ1-3; the D gene is possibly TRBD1 (5 bases). This CDR3 is built from 18 residues. The V end was cut by 0 bases, the J end by 0 bases, with 15 bases between. Germline V gene sequence: CDR1 KGHSY, CDR2 FQNENV. The chain's CDR3 is CASSQSSTGPSSGNTIYF. The CDR3 bases are TGTGCCAGCAGCCAATCGTCAACAGGCCCAAGCTCTGGAAACACCATATATTTT.

This clone was seen once. A read error may produce the germline difference seen at one junction end. The CDR3 DNA follows: TGTGCCAGCAGCTTAAGATATAAAAAGGGGAACTGTGGCTACACCTTC. It translates to CASSLRYKKGNCGYTF. V gene TRBV7-3 combines with J gene TRBJ1-2; TRBD1 is a possible D gene (5 bases). Germline V gene lookup returns CDR1 SGHTA and CDR2 FQGTGA. CDR3 size: 16 residues.

The chain combines TRBV9 with TRBJ2-7, with TRBD1 matching over 7 bases. The germline CDR1 and CDR2 sequences are SGDLS and YYNGEE. The CDR3 consists of 12 residues. Unmatched junction bases numbered 3, after V lost 4 bases and J lost 5 bases. CDR3 bases: TGTGCCAGCAGCATGACAGGGAACGAGCAGTACTTC. It translates to CASSMTGNEQYF.